Listed below are T cell receptor beta chains from one sample, sequenced in a study of cytomegalovirus exposure and HLA in healthy donors. Profiling relied on immunoSEQ multiplex PCR, and the TCRdb table lists in-frame clones only, not all of them. The sample lists tens of thousands of clones; around 80% were seen once. The specimen sequenced was PBMCs. These receptors were taken from a male donor in good health and CMV-seropositive. The CDR3 runs from the conserved cysteine through the conserved F or W. Each record gives: clone size, J gene, V gene, D gene, CDR3 length, CDR3 DNA, CDR3 protein. The D gene is left open where the match is weak. Where a row states a size, it is once, few, many or the class of an expanded clone; other rows omit it.

.	TRBJ1-1	TRBV6-6	.	14	TGTGCCAGCAGTTACGATTCGGGGGGGACTGAAGCTTTCTTT	CASSYDSGGTEAFF
.	TRBJ2-1	TRBV9	.	17	TGTGCCAGCAGCACATCGTCCAGGCAGAACTCCTACAATGAGCAGTTCTTC	CASSTSSRQNSYNEQFF
.	TRBJ2-1	TRBV30	.	13	TGTGCCTGGAGTGTGCTAGCGCCCAATGAGCAGTTCTTC	CAWSVLAPNEQFF
.	TRBJ2-7	TRBV2	TRBD2	15	TGTGCCAGCAGTCCTCGGGGACTAGGTCCCTACGAGCAGTACTTC	CASSPRGLGPYEQYF
.	TRBJ2-5	TRBV10-3	.	14	TGTGCCATCAGTGAGGGGTGGGGAGAAGAGACCCAGTACTTC	CAISEGWGEETQYF
.	TRBJ2-2	TRBV30	TRBD2	17	TGTGCCTGGGGCCGAGGGGCTAGCGGGAGTAGTAGCGGGGAGCTGTTTTTT	CAWGRGASGSSSGELFF
.	TRBJ1-1	TRBV18	.	14	TGTGCCAGCTCACCACAGGGAGGGAACACTGAAGCTTTCTTT	CASSPQGGNTEAFF
.	TRBJ1-5	TRBV28	.	18	TGTGCCAGCAGTTCACTTTATAACAGGGACTATAGCAATCAGCCCCAGCATTTT	CASSSLYNRDYSNQPQHF
once	TRBJ1-1	TRBV2	.	14	TGTGCCAGCAGTGAAGCGGCAGGCGCCACTGAAGCTTTCTTT	CASSEAAGATEAFF
.	TRBJ2-7	TRBV11-2	TRBD1	14	TGTGCCAGCAGCTTAGACACAGGGGCGTACGAGCAGTACTTC	CASSLDTGAYEQYF
.	TRBJ1-2	TRBV9	.	14	TGTGCCAGCAGCGTAGACAAGAACAACTATGGCTACACCTTC	CASSVDKNNYGYTF
.	TRBJ1-5	TRBV27	.	10	TGTGCCGCAGGAGGACAGCCCCAGCATTTT	CAAGGQPQHF
.	TRBJ1-2	TRBV2	.	14	TGTGCCAGCAGCCCGGACAGACAGAACTATGGCTACACCTTC	CASSPDRQNYGYTF
few	TRBJ2-7	TRBV6-6	.	14	TGTGCCACCGAGAAGGGGACAAATTCGTACGAGCAGTACTTC	CATEKGTNSYEQYF
.	TRBJ1-2	TRBV27	TRBD1	14	TGTGCCAGCAGTCCCCGGGACAGGCCTTATGGCTACACCTTC	CASSPRDRPYGYTF
.	TRBJ1-2	TRBV6-5	TRBD1	16	TGTGCCAGCAGTTACACCCCGGTCAGGGGGTCTAGTGGCTACACCTTC	CASSYTPVRGSSGYTF
.	TRBJ1-1	TRBV6-5	TRBD1	16	TGTGCCAGCAGTTCTCTTCCGGACAGGCTTTACACTGAAGCTTTCTTT	CASSSLPDRLYTEAFF
.	TRBJ1-2	TRBV5-4	.	12	TGTGCCAGCAGCTTAACAGGGTCTGGCTACACCTTC	CASSLTGSGYTF
few	TRBJ1-2	TRBV7-9	TRBD1	16	TGTGCCAGCAGCTTAGGAGGGACAGGGGCTGGCTATGGCTACACCTTC	CASSLGGTGAGYGYTF
.	TRBJ1-6	TRBV30	.	16	TGTGCCTGGAGTGAACAGGGTCAGTCCTATAATTCACCCCTCCACTTT	CAWSEQGQSYNSPLHF
.	TRBJ2-7	TRBV7-9	.	12	TGTGCCAGCAGCTGGGGCGCCTACGAGCAGTACTTC	CASSWGAYEQYF
.	TRBJ1-2	TRBV5-1	.	12	TGCGCCAGCAGAGGCGGGAGATATGGCTACACCTTC	CASRGGRYGYTF
.	TRBJ2-1	TRBV6-6	.	12	TGTGCCAGCAGTTGGGACTCCGAAAGGCAGTTCTTC	CASSWDSERQFF
.	TRBJ2-3	TRBV6-6	TRBD2	16	TGTGCCAGCAGTTCGGGACTAGCGGGACGCACAGATACGCAGTATTTT	CASSSGLAGRTDTQYF
.	TRBJ2-7	TRBV5-1	TRBD1	15	TGCGCCAGCAGTCGCGGACAGGGGGCTATCTACGAGCAGTACTTC	CASSRGQGAIYEQYF
.	TRBJ2-2	TRBV30	.	18	TGTGCCTGGAGCGAAGCATTTGTGCGCGCTCGCAAGTCCGGGGAGCTGTTTTTT	CAWSEAFVRARKSGELFF
.	TRBJ2-1	TRBV27	.	13	TGTGCCAGCAGTCCCTCATCCTACGGTGAGCAGTTCTTC	CASSPSSYGEQFF
.	TRBJ2-5	TRBV12-5	TRBD1	13	TGTGCTAGTGGGCAGGGGGCAGGGGAGACCCAGTACTTC	CASGQGAGETQYF
few	TRBJ1-5	TRBV5-4	TRBD1	14	TGTGCCAGCAGCTTGAAACAGGGGAATCAGCCCCAGCATTTT	CASSLKQGNQPQHF
many	TRBJ2-6	TRBV6-4	TRBD1	16	TGTGCCAGCAGTAAGACAGGGGACTCTGGGGCCAACGTCCTGACTTTC	CASSKTGDSGANVLTF
.	TRBJ2-5	TRBV2	.	15	TGTGCCAGCAGCCCAGGGTTACGGCCACAAGAGACCCAGTACTTC	CASSPGLRPQETQYF
few	TRBJ2-3	TRBV29-1	.	16	TGCAGCGTTGCTCCAGGGGGAGCGGGAGCGGGTTATGCGCAGTATTTT	CSVAPGGAGAGYAQYF
.	TRBJ2-7	TRBV5-1	.	12	TGCGCCAGCAGGAAGGAGCGCTACGAGCAGTACTTC	CASRKERYEQYF
few	TRBJ2-3	TRBV6-5	TRBD1	15	TGTGCCAGCACCCGGGACAGGGGGGGCGCAGATACGCAGTATTTT	CASTRDRGGADTQYF
few	TRBJ2-1	TRBV19	.	13	TGTGCCAGTAGTGTCCAGGGATGGAATGAGCAGTTCTTC	CASSVQGWNEQFF
.	TRBJ1-1	TRBV18	TRBD1	13	TGTGCCAGCTCACCCTCCAGGGGGAGTGAAGCTTTCTTT	CASSPSRGSEAFF
.	TRBJ2-5	TRBV2	.	14	TGTGCCAGCAGTGATGATGTTACTCAAGAGACCCAGTACTTC	CASSDDVTQETQYF
once	TRBJ1-5	TRBV28	TRBD1	16	TGTGCCAGCAGTTCCCGGACAGGCGACTTTAATCAGCCCCAGCATTTT	CASSSRTGDFNQPQHF
few	TRBJ1-3	TRBV28	.	15	TGTGCCAGCAGGCTCGAGGGCAACTCTGGAAACACCATATATTTT	CASRLEGNSGNTIYF
.	TRBJ1-2	TRBV27	TRBD1	15	TGTGCCAGCAGCCGAGCAGGGGGCGAAGTCTATGGCTACACCTTC	CASSRAGGEVYGYTF
once	TRBJ2-3	TRBV6-5	.	15	TGTGCCAGCAGACTCAGGGGCCTTGGCACAGATACGCAGTATTTT	CASRLRGLGTDTQYF
few	TRBJ2-7	TRBV5-1	.	14	TGCGCCAGCAGCTTGGTGGGAGGTGTGGACGAGCAGTACTTC	CASSLVGGVDEQYF
once	TRBJ2-7	TRBV4-1	TRBD1	15	TGCGCCAGCAGCCAAGACAGGACAGGGGGTAACGAGCAGTACTTC	CASSQDRTGGNEQYF
.	TRBJ2-2	TRBV7-9	.	15	TGTGCCAGCAGCGCCCGACTAACCTACACCGGGGAGCTGTTTTTT	CASSARLTYTGELFF
few	TRBJ1-1	TRBV7-2	.	13	TGTGCCAGCAGCGGTGGACTTAACACTGAAGCTTTCTTT	CASSGGLNTEAFF
.	TRBJ2-7	TRBV29-1	TRBD1	14	TGCAGCGTTACCGGACAGGGTCCCCTTTACGAGCAGTACTTC	CSVTGQGPLYEQYF
.	TRBJ2-7	TRBV5-8	TRBD2	15	TGTGCCAGCAGTCTAGCAGCCGGGGGGACCTACGAGCAGTACTTC	CASSLAAGGTYEQYF
.	TRBJ2-3	TRBV15	.	19	TGTGCCACCAGCAGAGATTTCGTTACGGAGGGGTTTTTATCAGATACGCAGTATTTT	CATSRDFVTEGFLSDTQYF
.	TRBJ2-1	TRBV7-3	TRBD1	13	TGTGCCAGCAGCAGGGACAGGGGCAATGAGCAGTTCTTC	CASSRDRGNEQFF
.	TRBJ1-6	TRBV27	TRBD1	17	TGTGCCAGCAGTTCCCTCCGTGGGCAGGGGGCCAATTCACCCCTCCACTTT	CASSSLRGQGANSPLHF